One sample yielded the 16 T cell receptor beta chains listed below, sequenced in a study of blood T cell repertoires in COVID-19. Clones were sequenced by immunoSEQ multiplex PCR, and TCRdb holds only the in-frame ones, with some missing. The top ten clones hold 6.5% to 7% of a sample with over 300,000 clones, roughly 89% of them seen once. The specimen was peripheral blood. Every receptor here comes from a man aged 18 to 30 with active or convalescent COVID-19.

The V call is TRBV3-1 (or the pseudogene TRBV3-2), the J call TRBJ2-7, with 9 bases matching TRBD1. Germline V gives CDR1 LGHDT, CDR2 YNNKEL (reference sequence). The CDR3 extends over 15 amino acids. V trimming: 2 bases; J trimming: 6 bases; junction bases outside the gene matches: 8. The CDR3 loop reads CASSQFAGTGFEQYF. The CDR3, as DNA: TGTGCCAGCAGCCAATTTGCCGGGACAGGGTTCGAGCAGTACTTC.

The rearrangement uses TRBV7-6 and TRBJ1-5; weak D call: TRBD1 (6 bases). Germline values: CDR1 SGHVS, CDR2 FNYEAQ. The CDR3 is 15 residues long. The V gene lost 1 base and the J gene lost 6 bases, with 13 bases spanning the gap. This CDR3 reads CASSLDDRLAQPQHF. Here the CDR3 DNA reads TGTGCCAGCAGCTTAGACGACAGGTTGGCTCAGCCCCAGCATTTT. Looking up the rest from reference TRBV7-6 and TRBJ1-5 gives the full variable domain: GAGVSQSPRYKVTKRGQDVALRCDPISGHVSLYWYRQALGQGPEFLTYFNYEAQQDKSGLPNDRFSAERPEGSISTLTIQRTEQRDSAMYRCASSLDDRLAQPQHFGDGTRLSIL.

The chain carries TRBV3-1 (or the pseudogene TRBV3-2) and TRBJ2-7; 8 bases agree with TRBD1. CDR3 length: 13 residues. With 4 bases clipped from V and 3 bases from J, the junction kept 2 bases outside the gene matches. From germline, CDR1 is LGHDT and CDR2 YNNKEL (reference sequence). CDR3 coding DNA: TGTGCCAGCAGCCGGGACAGGTACTACGAGCAGTACTTC. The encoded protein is CASSRDRYYEQYF.

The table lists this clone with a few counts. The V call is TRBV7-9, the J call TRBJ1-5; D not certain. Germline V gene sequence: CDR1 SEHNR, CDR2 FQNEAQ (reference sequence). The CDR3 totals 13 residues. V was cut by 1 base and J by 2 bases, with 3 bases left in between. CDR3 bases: TGTGCCAGCAGCTTAGGGCGCAATCAGCCCCAGCATTTT. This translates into CASSLGRNQPQHF.

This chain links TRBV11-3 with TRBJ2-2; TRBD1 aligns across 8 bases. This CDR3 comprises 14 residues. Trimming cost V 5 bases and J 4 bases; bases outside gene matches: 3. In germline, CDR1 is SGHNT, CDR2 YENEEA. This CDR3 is CASSQDRATGELFF. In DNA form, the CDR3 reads TGTGCCAGCAGCCAGGACAGGGCCACCGGGGAGCTGTTTTTT.

The CDR3 protein is CASRDRRAGGASETQYF. CDR3 sequence (DNA): TGTGCCAGCAGGGACCGCCGGGCAGGGGGCGCTTCGGAGACCCAGTACTTC. The chain recombines TRBV28 with TRBJ2-5; TRBD1 matches 8 bases. Germline CDR1 is MDHEN and CDR2 is SYDVKM. This CDR3 is 17 amino acids long. The J segment lost 5 bases and the V segment lost 6 bases, leaving 17 bases of the junction unmatched.

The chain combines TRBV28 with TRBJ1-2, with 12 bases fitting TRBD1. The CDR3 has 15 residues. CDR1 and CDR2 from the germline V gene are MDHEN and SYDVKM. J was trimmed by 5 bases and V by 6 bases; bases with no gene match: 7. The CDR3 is CASRLGTGGQYGYTF. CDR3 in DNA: TGTGCCAGCAGACTCGGGACAGGGGGCCAGTATGGCTACACCTTC.

CDR3 loop: CASSKTRDEQFF. CDR3 sequence (DNA): TGCGCCAGCAGCAAGACCAGGGATGAGCAGTTCTTC. The chain uses TRBV5-1 and TRBJ2-1, with D perhaps matching TRBD1 (5 bases). The CDR3 covers 12 residues. Trimming shortened V by 4 bases and J by 8 bases, and 10 bases separated the two germline ends. Looked up from germline, CDR1 is SGHRS and CDR2 is YFSETQ.

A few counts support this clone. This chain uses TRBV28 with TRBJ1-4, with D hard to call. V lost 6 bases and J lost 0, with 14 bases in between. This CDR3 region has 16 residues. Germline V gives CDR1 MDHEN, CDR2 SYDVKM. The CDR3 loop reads CASSRTQSATNEKLFF. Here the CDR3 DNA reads TGTGCCAGCAGCCGAACCCAGAGCGCAACTAATGAAAAACTGTTTTTT.

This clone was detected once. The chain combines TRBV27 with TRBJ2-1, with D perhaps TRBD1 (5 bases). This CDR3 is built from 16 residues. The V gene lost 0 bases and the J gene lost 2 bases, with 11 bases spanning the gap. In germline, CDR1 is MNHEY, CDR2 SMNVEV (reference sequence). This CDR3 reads CASSLSVGVTYNEQFF. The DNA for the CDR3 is TGTGCCAGCAGTTTATCGGTAGGGGTGACCTACAATGAGCAGTTCTTC.

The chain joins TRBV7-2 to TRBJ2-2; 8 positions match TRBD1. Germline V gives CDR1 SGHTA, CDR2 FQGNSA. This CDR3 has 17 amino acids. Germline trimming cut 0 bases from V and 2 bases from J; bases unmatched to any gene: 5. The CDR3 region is CASSLARDRLNTGELFF. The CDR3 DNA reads TGTGCCAGCAGCTTAGCCCGGGACAGGCTAAACACCGGGGAGCTGTTTTTT.

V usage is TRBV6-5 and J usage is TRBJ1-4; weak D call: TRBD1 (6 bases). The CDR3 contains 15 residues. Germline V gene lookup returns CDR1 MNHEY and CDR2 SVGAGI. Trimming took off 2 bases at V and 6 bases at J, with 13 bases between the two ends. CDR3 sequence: CASSYVDQGYEKLFF. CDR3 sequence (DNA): TGTGCCAGCAGTTACGTGGATCAGGGGTATGAAAAACTGTTTTTT.

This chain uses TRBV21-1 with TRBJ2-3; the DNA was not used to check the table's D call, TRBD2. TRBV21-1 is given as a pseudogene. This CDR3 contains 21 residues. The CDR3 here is CASSKSQEPGNPRGRTDTQYF. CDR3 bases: TGTGCCAGCAGCAAATCCCAGGAGCCCGGGAACCCCCGCGGGCGGACAGATACGCAGTATTTT.

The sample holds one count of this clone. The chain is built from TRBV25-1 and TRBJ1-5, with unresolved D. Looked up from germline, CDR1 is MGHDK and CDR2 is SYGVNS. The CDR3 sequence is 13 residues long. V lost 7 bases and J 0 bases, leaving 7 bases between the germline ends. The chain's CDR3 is CASMGSSNQPQHF. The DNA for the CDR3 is TGTGCCAGCATGGGGAGTAGCAATCAGCCCCAGCATTTT.

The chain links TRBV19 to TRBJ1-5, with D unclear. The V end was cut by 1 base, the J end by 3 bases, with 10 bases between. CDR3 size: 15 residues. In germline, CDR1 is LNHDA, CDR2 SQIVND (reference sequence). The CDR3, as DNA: TGTGCCAGTAGTATAGGCTGGCAGGTCAATCAGCCCCAGCATTTT. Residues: CASSIGWQVNQPQHF.

DNA for the CDR3: TGTGCCAGCAGTTACCGGCCGGGACAGTGGATGAACACTGAAGCTTTCTTT. It translates to CASSYRPGQWMNTEAFF. The chain joins TRBV6-2 or TRBV6-3 to TRBJ1-1, with 7 bases that match TRBD1. CDR1 and CDR2 (germline): MNHEY, SVGEGT. V shed 2 bases, J shed 0 bases, and the junction held 9 bases outside the gene matches. This CDR3 has 17 residues.